This T cell receptor beta chain was recorded in a study of identical twins. TCRdb re-called the 5' RACE reads with MiXCR, one entry per CDR3 protein. This table holds under 300,000 distinct CDR3 sequences, around 8.3% found once. Points on this clonotype: Its antigen is unknown.

Findings and caveats of the study: Fewer insertions characterized abundant cord blood beta clonotypes, whereas memory repertoires showed none.

Germline CDR1 is ENHRY and CDR2 is SYGVKD. The CDR3 runs 12 residues. V was trimmed by 5 bases and J by 2 bases, leaving 3 bases between them. A further study also used this sample, focusing on yellow fever vaccine responses in identical twins.

The source of this sequence is a woman aged 18-29 years in good health. The rearrangement joins TRBV10-3 to TRBJ2-2, with D unresolved. Sequenced: CD8+ T cells sorted from blood. CDR3 DNA: TGTGCCATCAGTACAAACACCGGGGAGCTGTTTTTT. It encodes CAISTNTGELFF.